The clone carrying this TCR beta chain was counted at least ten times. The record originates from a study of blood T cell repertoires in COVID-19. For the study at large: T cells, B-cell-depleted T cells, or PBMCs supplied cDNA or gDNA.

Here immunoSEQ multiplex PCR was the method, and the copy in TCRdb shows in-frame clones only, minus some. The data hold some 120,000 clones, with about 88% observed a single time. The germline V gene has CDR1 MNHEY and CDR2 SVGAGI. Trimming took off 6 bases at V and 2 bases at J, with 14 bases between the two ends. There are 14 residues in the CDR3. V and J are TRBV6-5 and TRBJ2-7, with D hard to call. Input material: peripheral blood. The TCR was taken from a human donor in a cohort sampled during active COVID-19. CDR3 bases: TGTGCCAGCAGCCAAGTGGTACCTACCTACGAGCAGTACTTC. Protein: CASSQVVPTYEQYF.